This T cell receptor beta chain was sequenced for a study of OX40 agonist ivuxolimab in advanced cancers. About the research overall: Head and neck, renal cell, melanoma or hepatocellular carcinoma were the cancers that dose-escalation patients had.

Deletions cut 5 bases from V and 1 base from J, with 6 bases between. Germline V gene sequence: CDR1 SEHNR, CDR2 FQNEAQ (reference sequence). The CDR3 has 13 amino acids. Here immunoSEQ multiplex PCR was the method, and the copy in TCRdb shows in-frame clones only, minus some. The data show tens of thousands of clones, about 86% seen once. The source material was CD4+ or CD8+ T cells sorted from blood, sampled in a trial of the OX40 agonist ivuxolimab. The receptor was isolated from an adult with an advanced solid tumor such as melanoma, head and neck, liver or kidney cancer. V is TRBV7-9 and J is TRBJ1-5, with no clear D. In nucleotides, the CDR3 is TGTGCCAGCAGCGACAACAGCAATCAGCCCCAGCATTTT. Translation gives CASSDNSNQPQHF.